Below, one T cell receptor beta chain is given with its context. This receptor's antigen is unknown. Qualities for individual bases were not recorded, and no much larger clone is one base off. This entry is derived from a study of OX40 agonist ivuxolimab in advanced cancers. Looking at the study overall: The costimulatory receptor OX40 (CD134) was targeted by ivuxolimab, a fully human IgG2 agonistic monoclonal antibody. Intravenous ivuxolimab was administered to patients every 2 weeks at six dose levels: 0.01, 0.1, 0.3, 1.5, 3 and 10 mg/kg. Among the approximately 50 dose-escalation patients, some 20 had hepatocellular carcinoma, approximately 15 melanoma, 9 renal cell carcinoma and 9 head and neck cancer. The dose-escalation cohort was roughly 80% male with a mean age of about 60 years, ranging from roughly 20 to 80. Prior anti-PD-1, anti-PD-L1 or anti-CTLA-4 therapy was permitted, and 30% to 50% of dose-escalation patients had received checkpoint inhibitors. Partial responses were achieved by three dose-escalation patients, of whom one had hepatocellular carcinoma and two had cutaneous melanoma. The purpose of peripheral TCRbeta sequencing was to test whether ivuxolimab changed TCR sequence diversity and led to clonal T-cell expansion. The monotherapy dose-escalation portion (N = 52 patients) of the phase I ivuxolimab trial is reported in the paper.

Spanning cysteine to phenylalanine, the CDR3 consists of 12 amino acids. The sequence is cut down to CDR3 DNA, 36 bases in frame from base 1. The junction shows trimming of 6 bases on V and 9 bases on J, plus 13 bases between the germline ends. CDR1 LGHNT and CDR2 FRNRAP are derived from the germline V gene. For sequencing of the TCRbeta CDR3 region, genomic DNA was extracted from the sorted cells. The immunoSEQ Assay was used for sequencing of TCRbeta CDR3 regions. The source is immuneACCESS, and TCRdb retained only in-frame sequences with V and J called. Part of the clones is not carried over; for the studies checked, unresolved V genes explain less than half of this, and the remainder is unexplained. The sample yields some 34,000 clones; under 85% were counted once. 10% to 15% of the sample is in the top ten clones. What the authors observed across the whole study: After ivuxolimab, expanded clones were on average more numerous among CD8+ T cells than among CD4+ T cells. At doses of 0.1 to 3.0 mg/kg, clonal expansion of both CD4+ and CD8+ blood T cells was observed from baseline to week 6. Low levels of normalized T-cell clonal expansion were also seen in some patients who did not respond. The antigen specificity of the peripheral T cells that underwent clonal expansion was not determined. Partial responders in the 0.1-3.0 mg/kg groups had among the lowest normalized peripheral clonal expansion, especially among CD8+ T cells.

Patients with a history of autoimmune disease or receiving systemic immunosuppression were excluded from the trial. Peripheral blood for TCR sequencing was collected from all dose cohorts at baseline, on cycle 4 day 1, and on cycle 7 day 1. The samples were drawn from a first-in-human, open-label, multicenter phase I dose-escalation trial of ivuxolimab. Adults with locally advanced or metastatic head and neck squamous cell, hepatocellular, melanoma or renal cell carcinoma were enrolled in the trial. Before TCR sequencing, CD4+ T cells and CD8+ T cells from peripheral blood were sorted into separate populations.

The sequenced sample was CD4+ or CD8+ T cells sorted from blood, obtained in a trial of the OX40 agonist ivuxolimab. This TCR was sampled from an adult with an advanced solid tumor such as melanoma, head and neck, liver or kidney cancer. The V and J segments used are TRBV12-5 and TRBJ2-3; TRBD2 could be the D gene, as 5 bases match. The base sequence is TGTGCTAGTGGGCTGGACTCCGGAACGCAGTATTTT. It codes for CASGLDSGTQYF.